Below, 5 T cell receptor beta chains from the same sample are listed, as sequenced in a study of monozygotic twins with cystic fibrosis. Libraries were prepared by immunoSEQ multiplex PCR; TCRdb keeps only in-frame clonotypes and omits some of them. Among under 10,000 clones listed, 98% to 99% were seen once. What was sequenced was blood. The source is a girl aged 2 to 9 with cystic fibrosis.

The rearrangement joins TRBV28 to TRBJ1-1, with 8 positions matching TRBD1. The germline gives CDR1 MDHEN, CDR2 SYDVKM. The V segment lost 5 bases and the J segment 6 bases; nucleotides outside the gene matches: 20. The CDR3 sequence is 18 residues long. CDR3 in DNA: TGTGCCAGCAGTCCACAAAGCTATCGGACAGGGAGTAGGGCTGAAGCTTTCTTT. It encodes CASSPQSYRTGSRAEAFF.

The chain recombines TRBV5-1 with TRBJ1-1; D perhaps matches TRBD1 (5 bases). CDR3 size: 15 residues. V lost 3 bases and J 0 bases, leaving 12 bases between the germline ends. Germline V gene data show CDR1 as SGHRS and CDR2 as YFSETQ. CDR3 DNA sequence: TGCGCCAGCAGCTCACTGGGACCGCTGAACACTGAAGCTTTCTTT. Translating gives CASSSLGPLNTEAFF.

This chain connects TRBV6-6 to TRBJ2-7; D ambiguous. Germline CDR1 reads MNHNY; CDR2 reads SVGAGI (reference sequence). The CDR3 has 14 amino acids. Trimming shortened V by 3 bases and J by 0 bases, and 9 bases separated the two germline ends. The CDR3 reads CASSYEESSYEQYF. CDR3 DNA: TGTGCCAGCAGTTATGAGGAGAGCTCCTACGAGCAGTACTTC.

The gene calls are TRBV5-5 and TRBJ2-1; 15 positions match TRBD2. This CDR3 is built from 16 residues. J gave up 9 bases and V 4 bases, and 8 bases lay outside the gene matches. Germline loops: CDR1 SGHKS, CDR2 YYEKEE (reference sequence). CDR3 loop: CASSPGTSGRIGEQFF. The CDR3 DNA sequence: TGTGCCAGCAGCCCTGGGACTAGCGGGAGGATAGGTGAGCAGTTCTTC.

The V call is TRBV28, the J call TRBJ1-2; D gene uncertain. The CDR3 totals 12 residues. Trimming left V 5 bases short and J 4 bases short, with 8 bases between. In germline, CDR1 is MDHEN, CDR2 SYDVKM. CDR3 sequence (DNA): TGTGCCAGCAGTCCCCCAGGCTATGGCTACACCTTC. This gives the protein CASSPPGYGYTF.